This T cell receptor (beta chain) originates from a study of cytomegalovirus exposure and HLA in healthy donors. 13 Jbeta primers and 60 Vbeta primers were used for the PCR. Assay: immunoSEQ multiplex PCR; the TCRdb copy retains only in-frame clones and omits some. Of some 120,000 clones listed, 75% to 85% are singletons. CDR1 and CDR2 from the germline V gene are LGHNA and YSLEER. There are 13 residues in the CDR3. V was pared by 4 bases and J by 3 bases, with 9 bases between. This clone turned up a few times. The sequencing sample was made of PBMCs. The clonotype comes from a man aged 35-49 years in good health and CMV-seronegative. The chain recombines TRBV4-3 with TRBJ2-5, with a tentative D call TRBD1 (6 bases). Here the CDR3 reads CASSRGTKETQYF. For the CDR3, the DNA is TGCGCCAGCAGCCGGGGGACAAAAGAGACCCAGTACTTC.